The sequence of this T cell receptor beta chain was determined in a study of T-cell memory formation after mild COVID-19. CDR1 is MNHEY, CDR2 SVGAGI, per germline. The V gene lost 5 bases and the J gene lost 2 bases, with 10 bases spanning the gap. The CDR3 extends over 14 amino acids. This clonotype was seen a handful of times. TCRdb reprocessed the 5' RACE reads via MiXCR and lists one record per CDR3 protein. Among approximately 580,000 distinct CDR3 sequences listed, about 20% were seen once. The chain links TRBV6-5 to TRBJ2-1; no firm D call. Sequencing was performed on PBMCs or a T cell subset sorted from them (not recorded which). The receptor was isolated from an adult woman who had mild COVID-19 (a few samples of this study predate the infection). Cell type and time point are not known. Here the CDR3 DNA reads TGTGCCAGCAGTCCCTCCGTTACCTACAATGAGCAGTTCTTC. Translated: CASSPSVTYNEQFF.